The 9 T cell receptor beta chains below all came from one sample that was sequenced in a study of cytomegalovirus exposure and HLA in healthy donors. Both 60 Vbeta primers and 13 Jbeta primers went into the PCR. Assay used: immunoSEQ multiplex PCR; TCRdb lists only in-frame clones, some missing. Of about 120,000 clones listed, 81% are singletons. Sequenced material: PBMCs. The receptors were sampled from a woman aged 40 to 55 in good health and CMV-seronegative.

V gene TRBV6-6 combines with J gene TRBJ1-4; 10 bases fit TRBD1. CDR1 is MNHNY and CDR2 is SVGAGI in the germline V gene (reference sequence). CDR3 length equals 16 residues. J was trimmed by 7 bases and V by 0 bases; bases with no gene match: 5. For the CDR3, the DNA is TGTGCCAGCAGTTACTCGACAGGGGGCTCGATTGAAAAACTGTTTTTT. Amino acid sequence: CASSYSTGGSIEKLFF.

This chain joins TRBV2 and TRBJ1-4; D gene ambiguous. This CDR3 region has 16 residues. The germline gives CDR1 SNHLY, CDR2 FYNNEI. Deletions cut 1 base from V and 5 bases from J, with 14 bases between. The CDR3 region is CASSEEVGGLNEKLFF. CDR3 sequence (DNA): TGTGCCAGCAGTGAAGAGGTGGGAGGTTTAAATGAAAAACTGTTTTTT.

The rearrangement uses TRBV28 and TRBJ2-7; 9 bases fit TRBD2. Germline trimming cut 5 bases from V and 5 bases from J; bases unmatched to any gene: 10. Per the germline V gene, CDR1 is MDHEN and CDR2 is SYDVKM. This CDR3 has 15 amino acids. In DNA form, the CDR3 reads TGTGCCAGCAGTCAACCTCTGGCGGGAGGGGACGAGCAGTACTTC. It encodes CASSQPLAGGDEQYF.

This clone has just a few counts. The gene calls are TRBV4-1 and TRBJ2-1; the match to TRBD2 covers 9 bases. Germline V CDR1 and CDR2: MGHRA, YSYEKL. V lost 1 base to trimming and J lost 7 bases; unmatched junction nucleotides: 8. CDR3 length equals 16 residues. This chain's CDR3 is CASSQVGRGRGNEQFF. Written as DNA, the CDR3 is TGCGCCAGCAGCCAAGTGGGCCGCGGGAGGGGTAATGAGCAGTTCTTC.

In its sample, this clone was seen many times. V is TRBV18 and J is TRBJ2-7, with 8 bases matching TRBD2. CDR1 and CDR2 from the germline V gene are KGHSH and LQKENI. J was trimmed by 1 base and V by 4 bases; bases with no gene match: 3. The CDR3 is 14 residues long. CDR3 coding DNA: TGTGCCAGCTCACGGACTAGCTCTTCCTACGAGCAGTACTTC. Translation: CASSRTSSSYEQYF.

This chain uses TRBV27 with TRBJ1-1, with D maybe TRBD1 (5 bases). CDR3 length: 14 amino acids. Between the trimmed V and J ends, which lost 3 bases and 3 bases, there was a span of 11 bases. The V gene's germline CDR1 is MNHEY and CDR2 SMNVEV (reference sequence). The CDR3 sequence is CASSFQGLDTEAFF. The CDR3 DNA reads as TGTGCCAGCAGTTTTCAGGGATTGGACACTGAAGCTTTCTTT.

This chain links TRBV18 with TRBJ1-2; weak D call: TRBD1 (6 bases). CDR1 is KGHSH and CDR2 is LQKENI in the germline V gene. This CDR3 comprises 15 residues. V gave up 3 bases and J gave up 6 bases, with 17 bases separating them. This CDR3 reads CASSPDRLGANGYTF. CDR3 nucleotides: TGTGCCAGCTCACCGGATCGGTTGGGGGCTAATGGCTACACCTTC.

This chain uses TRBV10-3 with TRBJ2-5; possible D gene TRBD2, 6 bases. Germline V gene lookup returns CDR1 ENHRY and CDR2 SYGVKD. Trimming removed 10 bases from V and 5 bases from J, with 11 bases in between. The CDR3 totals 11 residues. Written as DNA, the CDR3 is TGTGCCACCGGGAGTACTGAGACCCAGTACTTC. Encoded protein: CATGSTETQYF.

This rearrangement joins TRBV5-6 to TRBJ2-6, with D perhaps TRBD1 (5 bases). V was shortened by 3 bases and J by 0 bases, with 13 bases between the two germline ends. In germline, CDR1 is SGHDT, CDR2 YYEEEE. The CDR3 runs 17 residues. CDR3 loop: CASSSDMGSSGANVLTF. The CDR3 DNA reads TGTGCCAGCAGCTCGGACATGGGTAGCTCTGGGGCCAACGTCCTGACTTTC. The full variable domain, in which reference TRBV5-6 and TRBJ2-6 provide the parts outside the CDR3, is DAGVTQSPTHLIKTRGQQVTLRCSPKSGHDTVSWYQQALGQGPQFIFQYYEEEERQRGNFPDRFSGHQFPNYSSELNVNALLLGDSALYLCASSSDMGSSGANVLTFGAGSRLTVL.